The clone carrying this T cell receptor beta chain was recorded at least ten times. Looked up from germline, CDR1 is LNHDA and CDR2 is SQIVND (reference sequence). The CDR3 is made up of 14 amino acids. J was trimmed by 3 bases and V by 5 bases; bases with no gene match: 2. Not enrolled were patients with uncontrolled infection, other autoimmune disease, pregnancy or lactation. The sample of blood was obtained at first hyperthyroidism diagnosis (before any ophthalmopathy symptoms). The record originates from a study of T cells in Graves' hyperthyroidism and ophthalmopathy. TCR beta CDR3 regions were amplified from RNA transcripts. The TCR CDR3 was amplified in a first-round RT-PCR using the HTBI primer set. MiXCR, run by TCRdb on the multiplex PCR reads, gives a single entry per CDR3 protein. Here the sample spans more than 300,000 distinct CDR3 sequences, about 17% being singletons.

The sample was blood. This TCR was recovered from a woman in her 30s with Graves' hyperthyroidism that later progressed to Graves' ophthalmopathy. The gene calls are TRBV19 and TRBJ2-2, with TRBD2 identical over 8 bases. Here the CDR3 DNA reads TGTGCCAGTAGTGACGGGAGGGACACCGGGGAGCTGTTTTTT. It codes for CASSDGRDTGELFF.